This T cell receptor (beta chain) appears in the sequencing data of a study of blood T cell repertoires in COVID-19. Across the study: Samples representing acute and convalescent COVID-19 were sourced from the United States, Italy and Spain. PBMCs, B-cell-depleted T cells, or T cells provided the cDNA or gDNA that made up the material.

Original methodology: Estimation of nucleated cell counts was performed using reference gene primer amplification. TCRdb's copy holds only in-frame clones and misses some; the assay was immunoSEQ multiplex PCR. V and J calls and clone size come straight from that table; D and trimming were deduced from the DNA. Here the sample spans 45,000 to 55,000 clones, around 83% being singletons. This clone was seen only a few times. The CDR3 has 16 residues. CDR1 and CDR2 (germline): ENHRY, SYGVKD. Losses at the gene ends were 5 bases for V and 2 bases for J; bases not matched to a gene: 8. The origin of this receptor is an older man with active COVID-19. The V and J genes are TRBV10-3 and TRBJ2-5; 10 bases agree with TRBD2. The sequenced material came from peripheral blood. CDR3 coding DNA: TGTGCCATCAGTCAAGTAGCGGGGGGTGCTCAAGAGACCCAGTACTTC. Its translation is CAISQVAGGAQETQYF.